Described below is a single TCR beta chain sequence and its context. No antigen is known for it. The sample belongs to a study of OX40 agonist ivuxolimab in advanced cancers. Background on the study: Intravenous ivuxolimab at 0.01 to 10 mg/kg was given to patients every 2 weeks.

Assay: immunoSEQ multiplex PCR; the TCRdb copy retains only in-frame clones and omits some. The sample lists some 60,000 clones, 90% to 95% occurring once. The germline V gene has CDR1 LNHDA and CDR2 SQIVND (reference sequence). V lost 4 bases, J lost 6 bases, and 21 bases lay in between. The CDR3 consists of 16 residues. Findings and caveats of the study: Some patients without response likewise showed low normalized clonal expansion. At doses 0.1 to 3.0 mg/kg, CD4+ and CD8+ clones expanded. Among the lowest levels of clonal expansion were found in partial responders at 0.1-3.0 mg/kg.

The TCR comes from an adult with an advanced solid tumor such as melanoma, head and neck, liver or kidney cancer. The chain is built from TRBV19 and TRBJ1-1; tentatively, D is TRBD1 (6 bases). Sequences were derived from CD4+ or CD8+ T cells sorted from blood, sampled in a trial of the OX40 agonist ivuxolimab. The CDR3 nucleotides read TGTGCCAGTAGTAGGGGCAGGGGCGTTTCGTTGGCTGAAGCTTTCTTT. As protein: CASSRGRGVSLAEAFF. Using reference TRBV19 and TRBJ1-1 for the parts outside the CDR3, the full variable domain is DGGITQSPKYLFRKEGQNVTLSCEQNLNHDAMYWYRQDPGQGLRLIYYSQIVNDFQKGDIAEGYSVSREKKESFPLTVTSAQKNPTAFYLCASSRGRGVSLAEAFFGQGTRLTVV.